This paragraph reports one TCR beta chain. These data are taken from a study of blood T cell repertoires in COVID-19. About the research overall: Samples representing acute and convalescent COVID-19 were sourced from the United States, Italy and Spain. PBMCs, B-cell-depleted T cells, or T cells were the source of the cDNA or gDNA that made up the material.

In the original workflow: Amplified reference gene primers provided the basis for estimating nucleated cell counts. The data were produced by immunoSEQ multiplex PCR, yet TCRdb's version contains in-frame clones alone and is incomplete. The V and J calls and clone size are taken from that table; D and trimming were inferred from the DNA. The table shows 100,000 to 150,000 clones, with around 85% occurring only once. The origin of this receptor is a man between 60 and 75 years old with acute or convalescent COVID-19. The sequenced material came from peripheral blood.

CDR3 coding DNA: TGCGCCAGCAGCCAGGAACTAGCGGGACCATTCTACGAGCAGTACTTC. This translates into CASSQELAGPFYEQYF. The chain carries TRBV4-3 and TRBJ2-7; 10 bases align to TRBD2. Germline CDR1 reads LGHNA; CDR2 reads YSLEER. Trimming cost V 3 bases and J 3 bases; bases outside gene matches: 8. The CDR3 runs to 16 residues.